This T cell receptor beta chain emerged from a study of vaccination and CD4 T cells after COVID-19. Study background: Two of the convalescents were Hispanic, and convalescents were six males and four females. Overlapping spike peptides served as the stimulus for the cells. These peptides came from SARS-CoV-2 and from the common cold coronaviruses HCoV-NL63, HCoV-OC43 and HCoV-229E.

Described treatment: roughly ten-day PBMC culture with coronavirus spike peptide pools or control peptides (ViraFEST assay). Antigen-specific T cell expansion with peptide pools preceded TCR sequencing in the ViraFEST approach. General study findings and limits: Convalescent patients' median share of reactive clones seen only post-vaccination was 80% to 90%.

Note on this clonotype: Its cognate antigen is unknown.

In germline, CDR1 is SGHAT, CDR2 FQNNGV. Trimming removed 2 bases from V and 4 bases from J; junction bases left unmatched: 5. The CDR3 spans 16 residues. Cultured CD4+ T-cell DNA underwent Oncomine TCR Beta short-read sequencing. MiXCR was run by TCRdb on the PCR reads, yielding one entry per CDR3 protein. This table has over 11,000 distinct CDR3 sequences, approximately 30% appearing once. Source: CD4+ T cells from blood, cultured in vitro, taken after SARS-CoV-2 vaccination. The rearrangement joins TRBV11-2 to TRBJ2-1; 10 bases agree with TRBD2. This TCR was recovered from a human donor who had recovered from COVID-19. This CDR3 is CASSLLAGVGYNEQFF. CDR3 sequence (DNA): TGTGCCAGCAGCTTACTAGCGGGAGTAGGTTACAATGAGCAGTTCTTC.